This note documents a single T cell receptor beta chain sequence. TCRdb re-derived calls from the RACE reads in MiXCR, one entry per CDR3 protein. The table has over 95,000 distinct CDR3 sequences, around 12% seen once. This CDR3 is built from 15 residues. CDR1 and CDR2 from the germline V gene are MGHRA and YSYEKL. Trimming at V came to 5 bases and at J to 1 base, leaving 4 bases not matched to a gene. Time point indicated: patch test 1, 2 weeks after DPC sensitization. As to treatment: therapeutic diphenylcyclopropenone sensitization with weekly scalp DPC. Investigators collected blood before applying each patch test. This specimen comes from a study of human T cells and chemical hapten exposure. Whole-study context: Upper-back patches of 0.01% DPC were read at 6 days.

The chain employs TRBV4-1 and TRBJ2-2; TRBD1 matches at 7 bases. This clonotype was sampled from a woman between 40 and 55 years old with alopecia areata. Some clones in this sample may be carry-over from other donors' samples. Specimen: whole blood, collected in connection with sensitization to the hapten diphenylcyclopropenone (DPC). CDR3 coding DNA: TGCGCCAGCAGCATAGGACAGGTGAACACCGGGGAGCTGTTTTTT. As protein: CASSIGQVNTGELFF.